Sequencing of this TCR beta chain was carried out in a study of blood T cell repertoires in COVID-19. The method was immunoSEQ multiplex PCR; TCRdb's version includes in-frame clones alone and lacks a portion of them. The data show approximately 230,000 clones, with 80% to 90% seen just once and 2% to 2.5% held by the top ten. The germline CDR1 and CDR2 sequences are MNHEY and SVGEGT. Trimming cost V 5 bases and J 0 bases, with 22 bases left between them. The CDR3 length is 18 residues. Sequencing input: peripheral blood. The TCR comes from a man aged 30-40 years who had recovered from COVID-19. The chain has TRBV6-2 or TRBV6-3 and TRBJ1-2; no clear D gene. The CDR3 bases are TGTGCCAGCAGTGCCAACACACGACTTCCTGCCCCTAACTATGGCTACACCTTC. Residues: CASSANTRLPAPNYGYTF.